This TCR beta chain came from a study of Ad26.COV2.S vaccination and SARS-CoV-2 variants (dated by TCRdb to 2020 to 2023). Describing the broader study: Donors in the vaccine arm were drawn from COV1001, a phase I-IIa trial of Ad26.COV2.S in healthy adults that was multicentre, randomized, double-blind and placebo-controlled. Ad26.COV2.S was administered intramuscularly at a dose of 5x10^10 or 1x10^11 viral particles, either as one shot or as two shots given 56 days apart. Sequencing of the TCRbeta repertoire served to evaluate the specificity and breadth of SARS-CoV-2-reactive T cell receptors following Ad26.COV2.S vaccination. A total of approximately 32 samples were included in the TCR-sequenced set, comprising around 19 Ad26.COV2.S vaccine recipients, 5 placebo recipients and 8 SARS-CoV-2 convalescent individuals. Trial participants were randomized into five groups of five: low-dose or high-dose Ad26.COV2.S given once or twice, or placebo on both occasions. Investigators remained blinded to trial group allocation during experiments and outcome assessment.

The immunoSEQ Assay was used to sequence TCRbeta CDR3 regions. After extraction, genomic DNA underwent amplification by bias-controlled multiplex PCR, followed by high-throughput sequencing. The paper's data handling went like this. Collapsing and filtering of sequences were performed to quantify the absolute abundance of each unique TCRbeta CDR3 region. T cell fraction was estimated by normalizing TCRbeta template counts to usable DNA, which was measured by amplifying reference genes present in all nucleated cells. Repertoire TCRs were annotated as SARS-CoV-2-specific by exact matching of V gene, CDR3 amino acid sequence and J gene to a known reactive TCR set. The reference SARS-CoV-2 TCR set came from MIRA and was filtered for enrichment in COVID-19-positive ImmuneCODE repertoires, removing public or cross-reactive TCRs. Using the MIRA antigens, annotated TCRs were further analysed by specific ORF or by position within an ORF. Depth was the summed frequency of annotated unique rearrangements, while breadth was defined as annotated unique rearrangements over total unique productive rearrangements. TCR breadth was compared between groups using two-sided Wilcoxon rank-sum tests. The source is immuneACCESS, and TCRdb retained only in-frame sequences with V and J called. Part of the clones is not carried over; for the studies checked, unresolved V genes explain less than half of this, and the remainder is unexplained. V, J and clone size are those of that table, while D and trimming were read from the DNA. This sample has approximately 420,000 clones in its table, and around 87% of those were observed once. 3.6% of the sample belongs to the ten largest clones.

Of note for this clone: No antigen is known for it. Per-base quality was not reported, and no clone a single base away is much larger than it.

Including the terminal cysteine and phenylalanine, the CDR3 comprises 14 residues. Of all the DNA, just the CDR3 is kept, 42 bases in frame from base 1. The junction carries 12 bases between V and J, which are trimmed by 0 bases and 3 bases respectively. Looking up the germline V gene (reference sequence) yields CDR1 GTSNPN and CDR2 SVGIG. The full study reports these points: After vaccination, substantial breadth of spike-specific CD8+ and CD4+ T cell responses was reported. The authors noted that the TCR breadth and depth analyses may have underestimated total T cell responses. The study was not powered to compare responses between vaccine doses or regimens. Spike-specific TCR breadth was higher in Ad26.COV2.S recipients than in placebo recipients (P = 0.0014). Comparable non-spike TCR breadth was observed between vaccine and placebo recipients, consistent with only spike being contained in the vaccine.

The sample's treatment or condition label, decoded: some 19 received Ad26.COV2.S at low or high dose, single or two shots; about 5 received placebo; per-sample allocation not given. For vaccine and placebo recipients, the sequenced repertoires came from samples collected on day 63 after the first injection. Between 29 July and 7 August 2020, Cohort 1b enrolled approximately 26 adults aged 18-55 years at one site in Boston, USA. As a vaccine, Ad26.COV2.S was a replication-incompetent adenovirus type 26 vector that expressed a prefusion-stabilized SARS-CoV-2 spike protein derived from the original Wuhan strain.

The sample was peripheral blood, taken in a trial of Ad26.COV2.S vaccine versus placebo. Recombination connected TRBV30 to TRBJ2-7; possibly the D gene is TRBD2, per 5 matching bases. The sequence was obtained from a person aged 18-60 years who received the Ad26.COV2.S COVID-19 vaccine or a placebo. The nucleotides are TGTGCCTGGAGTGTACGGGATGGGGTCTACGAGCAGTACTTC. The resulting protein is CAWSVRDGVYEQYF. Outside the CDR3, residues come from the reference TRBV30 and TRBJ2-7 proteins, so the full variable domain is: SQTIHQWPATLVQPVGSPLSLECTVEGTSNPNLYWYRQAAGRGLQLLFYSVGIGQISSEVPQNLSASRPQDRQFILSSKKLLLSDSGFYLCAWSVRDGVYEQYFGPGTRLTVT.